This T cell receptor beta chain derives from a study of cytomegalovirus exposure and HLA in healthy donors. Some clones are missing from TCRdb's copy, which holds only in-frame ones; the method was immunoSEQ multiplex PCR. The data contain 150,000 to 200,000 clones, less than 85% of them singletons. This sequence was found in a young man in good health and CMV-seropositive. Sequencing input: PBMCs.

CDR3 loop: CASSLDGGSTDTQYF. In DNA form, the CDR3 reads TGTGCCAGCAGCTTAGACGGCGGGAGCACAGATACGCAGTATTTT. The chain combines TRBV7-8 with TRBJ2-3, with D perhaps TRBD2 (5 bases). The CDR3 totals 15 residues. Germline V gives CDR1 SGHVS, CDR2 FQNEAQ. Trimming shortened V by 1 base and J by 0 bases, and 8 bases separated the two germline ends. Looking up the rest from reference TRBV7-8 and TRBJ2-3 gives the full variable domain: GAGVSQSPRYKVAKRGQDVALRCDPISGHVSLFWYQQALGQGPEFLTYFQNEAQLDKSGLPSDRFFAERPEGSVSTLKIQRTQQEDSAVYLCASSLDGGSTDTQYFGPGTRLTVL.